This entry is about one T cell receptor (beta chain). Its antigen is not known. The sample belongs to a study of cytomegalovirus exposure and HLA in healthy donors. Germline lookup yields CDR1 MDHEN and CDR2 SYDVKM. The CDR3 loop spans 14 amino acids. V dropped 5 bases and J dropped 5; count of bases not matched to a gene: 4. Researchers ran the PCR with 60 Vbeta and 13 Jbeta primers. TCRdb's table, derived via immunoSEQ multiplex PCR, lists solely in-frame clones and lacks some. The data show more than 250,000 clones, around 90% seen once. Study-level points and caveats: A missense DCLRE1C variant was associated with V- and J-gene trimming of TCR beta chains in a later analysis, and an independent cohort replicated the association. What a later analysis reportedly showed was that an Asian-associated ancestry cluster had fewer N-insertions than the roughly 720-donor mean.

The chain uses TRBV28 and TRBJ1-2, with 11 positions matching TRBD1. This TCR derives from a woman between 18 and 29 years old in good health and CMV-seronegative. The sample comprised PBMCs. Written as DNA, the CDR3 is TGTGCCAGCAGTCCTGGACAGGGGGCTTATGGCTACACCTTC. It codes for CASSPGQGAYGYTF.